This T cell receptor beta chain was recorded in a study of regulatory T cells in long-lasting Graves disease. Specified time point: newly diagnosed GD, antithyroid drugs for less than 3 months. PBMC RNA was the source of the TCR library. This clonotype was seen repeatedly, ten times or more. Its antigen is currently unknown. Germline V lookup: CDR1 MGHRA, CDR2 YSYEKL. Trimming removed 0 bases from V and 1 base from J, with 15 bases in between. The CDR3 runs 17 residues. Library construction for TCR beta used iRepertoire HTBI primers and Arm-PCR of CDR3 regions. TCRdb fed the multiplex PCR reads into MiXCR, producing one record per CDR3 protein. This table holds approximately 400,000 distinct CDR3 sequences, 14% to 15% found once. Study-level findings and limits: Persistent Graves' patients had lower TCR diversity than newly diagnosed ones. It was possible that the small sample size reduced accuracy.

This sample was also put to use in a study of T cells in Graves' hyperthyroidism and ophthalmopathy. From that study: Model output signaled ophthalmopathy a median approximately 6.2 months ahead of onset.

The V gene is TRBV4-1, the J gene TRBJ2-5; weak D call: TRBD2 (5 bases). This TCR came from a woman aged 25-40 years with Graves disease. This specimen was peripheral blood mononuclear cells (PBMCs), taken at new diagnosis, from a patient treated with antithyroid drugs. The chain's CDR3 is CASSQETGGHIQETQYF. CDR3 bases: TGCGCCAGCAGCCAAGAGACTGGCGGGCACATCCAAGAGACCCAGTACTTC.